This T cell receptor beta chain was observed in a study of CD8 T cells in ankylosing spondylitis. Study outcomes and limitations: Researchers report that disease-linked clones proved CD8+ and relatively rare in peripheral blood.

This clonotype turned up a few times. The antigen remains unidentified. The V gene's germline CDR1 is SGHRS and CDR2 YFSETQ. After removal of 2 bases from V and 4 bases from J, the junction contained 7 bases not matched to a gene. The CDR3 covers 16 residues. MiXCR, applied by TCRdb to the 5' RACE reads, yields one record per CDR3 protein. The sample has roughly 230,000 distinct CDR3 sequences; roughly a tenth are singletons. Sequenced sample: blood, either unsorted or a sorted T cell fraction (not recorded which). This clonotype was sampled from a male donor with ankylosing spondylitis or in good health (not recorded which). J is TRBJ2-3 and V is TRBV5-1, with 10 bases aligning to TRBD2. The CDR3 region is CASSFTSGGASDTQYF. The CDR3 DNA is TGCGCCAGCAGCTTTACCAGCGGGGGGGCCTCAGATACGCAGTATTTT. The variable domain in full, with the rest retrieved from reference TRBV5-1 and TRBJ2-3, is KAGVTQTPRYLIKTRGQQVTLSCSPISGHRSVSWYQQTPGQGLQFLFEYFSETQRNKGNFPGRFSGRQFSNSRSEMNVSTLELGDSALYLCASSFTSGGASDTQYFGPGTRLTVL.